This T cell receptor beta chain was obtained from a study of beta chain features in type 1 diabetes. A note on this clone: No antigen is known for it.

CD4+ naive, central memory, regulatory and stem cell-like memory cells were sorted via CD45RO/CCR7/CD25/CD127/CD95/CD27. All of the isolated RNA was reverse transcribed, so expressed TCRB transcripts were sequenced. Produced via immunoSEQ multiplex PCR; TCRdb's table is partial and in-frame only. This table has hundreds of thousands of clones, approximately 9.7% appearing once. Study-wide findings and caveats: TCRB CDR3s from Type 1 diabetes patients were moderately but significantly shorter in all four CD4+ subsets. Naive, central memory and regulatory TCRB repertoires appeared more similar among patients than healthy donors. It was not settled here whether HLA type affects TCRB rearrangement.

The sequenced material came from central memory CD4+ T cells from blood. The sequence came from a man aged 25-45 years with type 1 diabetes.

The CDR3 sequence: CAFSGNGDTQYF. The CDR3 DNA sequence: TGTGCCTTTAGCGGCAATGGGGATACGCAGTATTTT. The chain has TRBV7-2 and TRBJ2-3; weak D call: TRBD2 (6 bases). The CDR3 length is 12 residues. V was shortened by 11 bases and J by 6 bases, with 15 bases between the two germline ends. CDR1 and CDR2 from the germline V gene are SGHTA and FQGNSA. The variable domain in full, with the rest retrieved from reference TRBV7-2 and TRBJ2-3, is GAGVSQSPSNKVTEKGKDVELRCDPISGHTALYWYRQSLGQGLEFLIYFQGNSAPDKSGLPSDRFSAERTGGSVSTLTIQRTQQEDSAVYLCAFSGNGDTQYFGPGTRLTVL.